This TCR beta chain was identified during a study of T cells in pancreatic ductal adenocarcinoma. Study-level results: Tumor-versus-blood clonality comparisons may be biased toward lower tumor diversity. No significant tumor-blood clonality difference; means were about 0.1 and 0.07. Tumor samples had fewer productive templates and about 8-fold fewer unique clonotypes than blood.

The repertoire was sequenced with immunoSEQ multiplex PCR; TCRdb's copy has only in-frame clones and lacks some. This sample has some 16,000 clones; approximately 91% occur once, and the top ten carry 0.75% to 0.95%. Details on this clone: As yet, its antigen is unknown.

The selected patients with pancreatic ductal adenocarcinoma had surgery but no neoadjuvant therapy. This sequence originates from a human donor with pancreatic ductal adenocarcinoma. Sequencing was carried out using PBMCs.

CDR3 amino acids: CASSFIGRAGAGELFF. DNA of the CDR3: TGCGCCAGCAGCTTTATTGGCAGGGCTGGGGCCGGGGAGCTGTTTTTT. The rearrangement joins TRBV5-1 to TRBJ2-2; possibly TRBD1 for D (5 bases). V was clipped by 2 bases and J by 6 bases, with 17 bases between them. The germline CDR1 and CDR2 sequences are SGHRS and YFSETQ. The CDR3 length is 16 residues.